This entry lists 13 T cell receptor beta chains sequenced from one sample in a study of T cell clones after liver transplantation. Clones were sequenced by immunoSEQ multiplex PCR, and TCRdb holds only the in-frame ones, with some missing. The data contain roughly 49,000 clones, 55% to 75% of them seen just once; the ten biggest clones take up around 9.4%. Sample: CD4+ T cells from blood, taken around 54 months after liver transplant. The receptor set was obtained from a human patient who received a liver transplant. The graft donor may have contributed some T cells.

The chain recombines TRBV27 with TRBJ2-7; D gene ambiguous. The length of the CDR3 is 12 residues. The germline gives CDR1 MNHEY, CDR2 SMNVEV (reference sequence). V gave up 1 base and J gave up 6 bases, with 7 bases separating them. CDR3 sequence (DNA): TGTGCCAGCAGTTTATGGGGTGCCGAGCAGTACTTC. This codes for CASSLWGAEQYF.

As to this clone: This sample includes further DNA sequences coding for the same CDR3. V usage is TRBV6-5 and J usage is TRBJ1-6; no clear D gene. The V gene lost 0 bases and the J gene lost 1 base, with 7 bases spanning the gap. Germline assignment: CDR1 MNHEY and CDR2 SVGAGI. The CDR3 length is 16 residues. The CDR3: CASSYSSKSYNSPLHF. The CDR3 region has the DNA TGTGCCAGCAGTTACTCGTCCAAATCCTATAATTCACCCCTCCACTTT.

The rearrangement uses TRBV7-2 and TRBJ2-3, with 8 bases that match TRBD2. Germline CDR1 and CDR2: SGHTA and FQGNSA. This CDR3 has 17 amino acids. J was trimmed by 1 base and V by 1 base; bases with no gene match: 7. Here the CDR3 reads CASSLGSGRGGTDTQYF. As DNA, the CDR3 is TGTGCCAGCAGCTTAGGCTCGGGGCGGGGGGGCACAGATACGCAGTATTTT. Using reference TRBV7-2 and TRBJ2-3 for the parts outside the CDR3, the full variable domain is GAGVSQSPSNKVTEKGKDVELRCDPISGHTALYWYRQSLGQGLEFLIYFQGNSAPDKSGLPSDRFSAERTGGSVSTLTIQRTQQEDSAVYLCASSLGSGRGGTDTQYFGPGTRLTVL.

The table lists this clone with a count of one. The chain has TRBV27 and TRBJ1-2; D remains unclear. This CDR3 comprises 13 residues. CDR1 is MNHEY and CDR2 is SMNVEV in the germline V gene (reference sequence). V lost 5 bases to trimming and J lost 7 bases, with 14 bases between them. CDR3 amino acids: CASSTYGLSGYTF. The CDR3 DNA is TGTGCCAGCAGTACCTACGGTCTTTCTGGCTACACCTTC.

The V gene is TRBV6-5, the J gene TRBJ1-5; tentative D call: TRBD1 (5 bases). V lost 2 bases and J lost 5, with 7 bases in between. The germline CDR1 and CDR2 sequences are MNHEY and SVGAGI. This CDR3 region has 13 residues. CDR3 loop: CASSYRGDQPQHF. DNA for the CDR3: TGTGCCAGCAGTTACCGGGGCGATCAGCCCCAGCATTTT.

The chain couples TRBV2 to TRBJ2-7; maybe TRBD1 (5 bases). The CDR3 length is 13 residues. Looked up from germline, CDR1 is SNHLY and CDR2 is FYNNEI. With 6 bases removed from V and 1 base from J, the gap between germline ends came to 10 bases. Here the CDR3 DNA reads TGTGCCAGCAGGGTCGACAGTTCCTACGAGCAGTACTTC. Translation gives CASRVDSSYEQYF.

This sequence joins TRBV21-1 and TRBJ1-1. TRBV21-1 is a documented pseudogene. CDR3 length: 15 residues. CDR3 nucleotides: TGTGCCAGCAGCAAAGGGGAGGCTCCGAACACTGAAGCTTTCTTT. Amino acids: CASSKGEAPNTEAFF.

The rearrangement joins TRBV10-3 to TRBJ2-2; D not certain. Trimming shortened V by 6 bases and J by 1 base, and 9 bases separated the two germline ends. Per the germline V gene, CDR1 is ENHRY and CDR2 is SYGVKD. The CDR3 loop spans 14 amino acids. The CDR3 region is CAIRVGRNTGELFF. In nucleotides, the CDR3 is TGTGCCATCAGGGTGGGCAGGAACACCGGGGAGCTGTTTTTT.

This chain joins TRBV29-1 and TRBJ2-2, with a possible D match to TRBD1 (6 bases). V lost 3 bases, J lost 4 bases, and 9 bases lay in between. Germline CDR1 SQVTM, CDR2 ANQGSEA. This CDR3 region has 13 residues. As DNA, the CDR3 is TGCAGCGTTGATGGCAGGGGCACCGGGGAGCTGTTTTTT. It codes for CSVDGRGTGELFF.

The V and J genes are TRBV6-1 and TRBJ2-2; D is perhaps TRBD1 or TRBD2 (5 bases each). The CDR3 loop spans 14 amino acids. The ends were cut back, 4 bases at V and 2 bases at J, with 8 bases in the middle. CDR1 is MNHNS and CDR2 is SASEGT in the germline V gene. This CDR3 is CASSGGDNTGELFF. Written as DNA, the CDR3 is TGTGCCAGCAGTGGTGGGGACAACACCGGGGAGCTGTTTTTT.

This clone showed up just a few times. The chain joins TRBV18 to TRBJ1-1; 7 positions match TRBD1. The CDR3 totals 13 residues. Germline values: CDR1 KGHSH, CDR2 LQKENI. V was clipped by 7 bases and J by 3 bases; unmatched bases: 5. The CDR3 nucleotides read TGTGCCAGCTTACAGGGGCTCGACACTGAAGCTTTCTTT. Protein sequence: CASLQGLDTEAFF.

Notes on this clone: Other DNA sequences from this sample encode an identical CDR3 as well. CDR3 protein: CASSVAADTQYF. The CDR3 DNA is TGTGCCAGCAGCGTAGCAGCAGATACGCAGTATTTT. V gene TRBV9 combines with J gene TRBJ2-3; no firm D call. CDR3 length: 12 amino acids. Trimming left V 0 bases short and J 4 bases short, with 3 bases between. The germline gives CDR1 SGDLS, CDR2 YYNGEE.

This sequence joins TRBV28 and TRBJ1-5; D uncertain. Germline V CDR1 and CDR2: MDHEN, SYDVKM. There are 15 residues in the CDR3. Between the trimmed V and J ends, which lost 2 bases and 0 bases, there was a span of 8 bases. The CDR3 DNA reads as TGTGCCAGCAGTTTAACGGGCCGTAGCAATCAGCCCCAGCATTTT. Protein sequence: CASSLTGRSNQPQHF.